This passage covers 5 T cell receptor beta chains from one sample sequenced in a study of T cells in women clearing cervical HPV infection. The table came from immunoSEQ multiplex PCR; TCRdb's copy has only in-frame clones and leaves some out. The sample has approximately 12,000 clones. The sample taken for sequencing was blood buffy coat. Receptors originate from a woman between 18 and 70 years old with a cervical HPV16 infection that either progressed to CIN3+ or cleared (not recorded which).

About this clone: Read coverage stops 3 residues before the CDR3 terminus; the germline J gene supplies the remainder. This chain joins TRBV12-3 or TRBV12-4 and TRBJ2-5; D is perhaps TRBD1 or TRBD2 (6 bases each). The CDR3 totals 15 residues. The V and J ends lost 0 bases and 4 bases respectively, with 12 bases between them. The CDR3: CASSLAHGGGETQYF. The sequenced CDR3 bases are TGTGCCAGCAGTTTAGCGCACGGAGGGGGAGAGACC.

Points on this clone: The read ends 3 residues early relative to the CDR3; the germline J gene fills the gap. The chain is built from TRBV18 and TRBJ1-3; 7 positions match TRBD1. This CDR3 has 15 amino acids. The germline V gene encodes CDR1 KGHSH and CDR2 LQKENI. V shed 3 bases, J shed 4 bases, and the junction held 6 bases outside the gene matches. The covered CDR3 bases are TGTGCCAGCTCACCGACAGAGGGACAGGGAAACACC. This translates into CASSPTEGQGNT. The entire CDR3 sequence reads CASSPTEGQGNTIYF.

The part of the CDR3 DNA that was read is TGTGCCAGTAGTATGCAGGTGGACTATGGC. Translation gives CASSMQVDYG. The full CDR3 reads CASSMQVDYGYTF. The chain combines TRBV19 with TRBJ1-2; D gene ambiguous. The read comes to an end 3 residues before the CDR3 does, leaving the germline J gene to fill in the end. CDR1 is LNHDA and CDR2 is SQIVND in the germline V gene (reference sequence). CDR3 size: 13 residues. Trimming removed 3 bases from V and 3 bases from J, with 8 bases in between.

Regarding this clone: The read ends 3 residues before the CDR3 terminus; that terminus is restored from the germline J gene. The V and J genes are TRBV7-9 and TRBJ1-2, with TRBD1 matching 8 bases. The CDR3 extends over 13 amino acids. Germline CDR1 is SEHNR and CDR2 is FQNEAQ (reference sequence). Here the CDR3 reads CASSPDREGGYTF. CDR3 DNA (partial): TGTGCCAGCAGTCCGGACAGGGAAGGCGGC.

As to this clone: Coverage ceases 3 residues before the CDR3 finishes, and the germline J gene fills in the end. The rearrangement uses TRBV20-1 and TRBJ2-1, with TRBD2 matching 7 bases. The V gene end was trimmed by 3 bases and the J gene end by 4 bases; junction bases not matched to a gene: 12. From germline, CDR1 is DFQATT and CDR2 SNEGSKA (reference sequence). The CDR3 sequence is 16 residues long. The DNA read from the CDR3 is TGCAGTGCTAGGAAGACACCCGGGGGGACGTACAATGAG. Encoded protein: CSARKTPGGTYNE. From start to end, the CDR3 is CSARKTPGGTYNEQFF.